A selection of T cell receptor beta chains follows, all from one sample in a study of blood T cell repertoires in COVID-19. Assay: immunoSEQ multiplex PCR; the TCRdb copy retains only in-frame clones and omits some. The data contain about 90,000 clones, around 80% of them singletons. Sequences were obtained from peripheral blood. Receptors were obtained from a woman of 80 years or more with active or convalescent COVID-19. The CDR3 runs from the conserved cysteine through the conserved F or W. D genes are given only for firm matches. Size is stated for part of the rows, as once, few or many counts, or as a class when the clone is expanded.

TRBV5-1	TRBD1	TRBJ1-3	-	TGCGCCAGCAGCTTGACAGGGGGCACTGGAAACACCATATATTTT	CASSLTGGTGNTIYF
TRBV10-3	TRBD1	TRBJ2-7	once	TGTGCCATCGGACAGGGGGCAATCGAGCAGTACTTC	CAIGQGAIEQYF
TRBV28	TRBD1	TRBJ2-5	-	TGTGCCAGCAGTCCGGGACAGCTGGAGACCCAGTACTTC	CASSPGQLETQYF
TRBV19	TRBD1	TRBJ2-1	-	TGTGCCAGTAGTTGGGGACAGGGCAGCAATGAGCAGTTCTTC	CASSWGQGSNEQFF
TRBV25-1	-	TRBJ2-5	-	TGTGCCAGCAGTGAATACTCCCATGGCGGGGAGACCCAGTACTTC	CASSEYSHGGETQYF
TRBV28	-	TRBJ2-7	-	TGTGCCAGCAGCCGACAATGGAGGCACGAGCAGTACTTC	CASSRQWRHEQYF
TRBV10-3	-	TRBJ1-2	-	TGTGCCATCAGTGAGTCAGAGGGCGATGGCTACACCTTC	CAISESEGDGYTF
TRBV6-5	-	TRBJ2-3	-	TGTGCCAGCAGTTACGTCGGACTCGCAGATACGCAGTATTTT	CASSYVGLADTQYF
TRBV29-1	-	TRBJ2-5	-	TGCAGCGCTCTCACAGACAATCAAGAGACCCAGTACTTC	CSALTDNQETQYF
TRBV5-1	-	TRBJ2-2	-	TGCGCCAGCAGCATACCACAAAACACCGGGGAGCTGTTTTTT	CASSIPQNTGELFF
TRBV9	-	TRBJ2-1	-	TGTGCCAGCAGCGCGACTAGTTTGAGCAGTGAGCAGTTCTTC	CASSATSLSSEQFF
TRBV24-1	-	TRBJ1-2	-	TGTGCCACCAGCCCCCGAAATGAGTGTCCCGGGGGGCGGTTTAGGTATGGCTACACCTTC	CATSPRNECPGGRFRYGYTF
TRBV7-2	TRBD2	TRBJ2-1	-	TGTGCCAGCAGCTCTTACGGGGGGGCCGGGTTTGAGCAGTTCTTC	CASSSYGGAGFEQFF
TRBV5-5	-	TRBJ1-1	-	TGTGCCAGCAGCTTGGACCCAGGGCGACAGAACACTGAAGCTTTCTTT	CASSLDPGRQNTEAFF
TRBV28	-	TRBJ2-5	-	TGTGCCAGCAGTTTAGGTCCAGGTCCCTCAGAAGAGACCCAGTACTTC	CASSLGPGPSEETQYF
TRBV7-3	TRBD1	TRBJ1-2	-	TGTGCCAGCAGCCGGGGACAGGGCGAAGGCTACACCTTC	CASSRGQGEGYTF
TRBV16	-	TRBJ2-3	-	TGTGCCAGCAGCCAAACCCGGTCAGGGGCAACAGATACGCAGTATTTT	CASSQTRSGATDTQYF
TRBV11-2	-	TRBJ2-7	-	TGTGCCAGCAGCTCTTCGAGGGGGGGTTGGGAGCAGTACTTC	CASSSSRGGWEQYF
TRBV5-1	-	TRBJ1-4	-	TGCGCCAGCAGCCCCGGTCCGGGGACTAATGAAAAACTGTTTTTT	CASSPGPGTNEKLFF
TRBV19	-	TRBJ1-1	-	TGTGCCAGTAGTTATGGGGGGATAGCTTTCTTT	CASSYGGIAFF
TRBV2	-	TRBJ1-5	-	TGTGCCAGCAGTGTAACTCCTCAGCCCCAGCATTTT	CASSVTPQPQHF
TRBV27	-	TRBJ1-1	once	TGTGCCAGCAGTTCGGCCCGCGGACTGGTGAACACTGAAGCTTTCTTT	CASSSARGLVNTEAFF
TRBV11-2	-	TRBJ2-1	-	TGTGCCAGCAGCTTTCAGGACAATGAGCAGTTCTTC	CASSFQDNEQFF
TRBV9	-	TRBJ2-3	few	TGTGCCAGCAGCCCACAAGTCACAGATACGCAGTATTTT	CASSPQVTDTQYF
TRBV5-1	-	TRBJ2-1	once	TGCGCCAGCAGCTTGGAGGCTAGCGTGAATGAGCAGTTCTTC	CASSLEASVNEQFF
TRBV11-3	-	TRBJ2-5	-	TGTGCCAGCAGCTTCGGCAGGGAGGTAGGGCAAGAGACCCAGTACTTC	CASSFGREVGQETQYF
TRBV7-3	TRBD2	TRBJ2-3	-	TGTGCCAGCAGCAAGACTAGCGCGATTGACACAGATACGCAGTATTTT	CASSKTSAIDTDTQYF
TRBV5-4	-	TRBJ1-3	few	TGTGCCAGCAGCCAAAGGGGGATCTACGCTGGAAACACCATATATTTT	CASSQRGIYAGNTIYF
TRBV5-1	TRBD2	TRBJ2-3	-	TGCGCCAGCAGCTTGGTTCGGGGCGGGGGAGCAGATACGCAGTATTTT	CASSLVRGGGADTQYF
TRBV4-1	-	TRBJ1-2	-	TGCGCCAGCAGCCGTGCGGATAGATCCTATGGCTACACCTTC	CASSRADRSYGYTF
TRBV7-8	TRBD1	TRBJ2-1	-	TGTGCCAGCAGCCTTGGGACAGGAGGGCCTGAGCAGTTCTTC	CASSLGTGGPEQFF
TRBV28	-	TRBJ1-6	-	TGTGCCAGCAGTTTACAGACAGTTAATTCACCCCTCCACTTT	CASSLQTVNSPLHF
TRBV2	-	TRBJ2-1	-	TGTGCCAGCAGTGTGGGGGGGCCCTACAATGAGCAGTTCTTC	CASSVGGPYNEQFF
TRBV5-1	-	TRBJ2-3	-	TGCGCCAGCAGCGGAACAGGATCCACAGATACGCAGTATTTT	CASSGTGSTDTQYF
TRBV27	-	TRBJ1-5	once	TGTGCCAGCAGTTTGAGGGGGAATCAGCCCCAGCATTTT	CASSLRGNQPQHF
TRBV5-1	-	TRBJ1-3	-	TGCGCCAGCAGCTTGGCAGGTTCCAACTCTGGAAACACCATATATTTT	CASSLAGSNSGNTIYF
TRBV28	-	TRBJ1-1	-	TGTGCCAGCAGCCTACAGGGTACTGAAGCTTTCTTT	CASSLQGTEAFF
TRBV4-3	-	TRBJ1-1	-	TGCGCCAGCAGCCAAGACGGGGGGAACACTGAAGCTTTCTTT	CASSQDGGNTEAFF
TRBV20-1	-	TRBJ2-7	-	TGCAGTGTAGCCTCCCCCGAGCAGTACTTC	CSVASPEQYF
TRBV4-2	-	TRBJ2-2	-	TGTGCCAGCAGCCAAGAGGCAACCGGAGCTTACTACGGGGAGCTGTTTTTT	CASSQEATGAYYGELFF
TRBV19	TRBD1	TRBJ1-5	-	TGTGCCAGTAGCATACAGGGGGACCTTCAGCCCCAGCATTTT	CASSIQGDLQPQHF
TRBV5-1	-	TRBJ1-1	-	TGCGCCAGCAGCTACCAGGACATATTGAACACTGAAGCTTTCTTT	CASSYQDILNTEAFF
TRBV6-5	-	TRBJ1-4	few	TGTGCCAGCAGACCACTTGGACAGAATGAAAAACTGTTTTTT	CASRPLGQNEKLFF
TRBV29-1	TRBD2	TRBJ2-5	-	TGCAGCGTTGAAGGGTTGGCTAGCGGGAGGGCCGTGAGGACCCAGTACTTC	CSVEGLASGRAVRTQYF
TRBV9	TRBD2	TRBJ2-1	-	TGTGCCAGCAGCGCGGGACTAGAGTCTAATGAGCAGTTCTTC	CASSAGLESNEQFF